This is a list of T cell receptor beta chains from one sample in a study of blood T cell repertoires in COVID-19. Using immunoSEQ multiplex PCR, the repertoire was profiled, and TCRdb retains in-frame clones only, with some absent. This sample carries 90,000 to 150,000 clones, approximately 80% of them seen once, and the ten largest clones take about 4%. The sample was peripheral blood. These receptors all come from a woman of 80 years or more with acute or convalescent COVID-19. Each CDR3 is given with its conserved first and last residue. A D gene is named only where the DNA matches it firmly. Rows may omit the clone size; those that give it use once, few, many or a size class.

clone_size: .; d_call: TRBD2; j_call: TRBJ2-1; v_call: TRBV5-1; cdr3_nt: TGCGCCAGCAGCTTGGCGGTACTAGCGGGGGGGACCGCCTACAATGAGCAGTTCTTC; cdr3_aa: CASSLAVLAGGTAYNEQFF
clone_size: .; d_call: TRBD2; j_call: TRBJ2-1; v_call: TRBV5-6; cdr3_nt: TGTGCCAGCAGCCCGGGACTAGCGGGCACCAATGAGCAGTTCTTC; cdr3_aa: CASSPGLAGTNEQFF
clone_size: .; d_call: .; j_call: TRBJ2-4; v_call: TRBV28; cdr3_nt: TGTGCCAGCAGTCCCCTCCCGTCCCCCATTCAGTACTTC; cdr3_aa: CASSPLPSPIQYF
clone_size: .; d_call: TRBD2; j_call: TRBJ2-7; v_call: TRBV3-1/TRBV3-2; cdr3_nt: TGTGCCAGCAGCCAAGTAGCGGGCCGTCTCTCCTACGAGCAGTACTTC; cdr3_aa: CASSQVAGRLSYEQYF
clone_size: .; d_call: .; j_call: TRBJ1-3; v_call: TRBV5-4; cdr3_nt: TGTGCCAGCAGCATACTCGGAAACACCATATATTTT; cdr3_aa: CASSILGNTIYF
clone_size: .; d_call: .; j_call: TRBJ2-1; v_call: TRBV14; cdr3_nt: TGTGCCAGCAGCCAAGCCAAGGGGGTTGAGCAGTTCTTC; cdr3_aa: CASSQAKGVEQFF
clone_size: .; d_call: TRBD1; j_call: TRBJ1-1; v_call: TRBV19; cdr3_nt: TGTGCCAGTAGTATAAAGCGGGGACAGGCGAACACTGAAGCTTTCTTT; cdr3_aa: CASSIKRGQANTEAFF
clone_size: few; d_call: TRBD1; j_call: TRBJ1-3; v_call: TRBV28; cdr3_nt: TGTGCCAGCAGTTTTTTCCGGGACAGGGGAACTGGAAACACCATATATTTT; cdr3_aa: CASSFFRDRGTGNTIYF
clone_size: .; d_call: .; j_call: TRBJ1-2; v_call: TRBV2; cdr3_nt: TGTGCCAGCAGTTTCGACAGGCCAACTGGCTACACCTTC; cdr3_aa: CASSFDRPTGYTF
clone_size: .; d_call: .; j_call: TRBJ1-2; v_call: TRBV20-1; cdr3_nt: TGCAGTGCTAGTGCCCGCCCGGGAGGCTACACCTTC; cdr3_aa: CSASARPGGYTF
clone_size: .; d_call: TRBD2; j_call: TRBJ2-5; v_call: TRBV18; cdr3_nt: TGTGCCAGCTCACCGTTTACAGGACTAGCGGCGTACTTC; cdr3_aa: CASSPFTGLAAYF
clone_size: .; d_call: .; j_call: TRBJ2-7; v_call: TRBV5-8; cdr3_nt: TGTGCCAGCAGCTTCCGACAGGGAGGCTACGAGCAGTACTTC; cdr3_aa: CASSFRQGGYEQYF
clone_size: .; d_call: TRBD1; j_call: TRBJ1-4; v_call: TRBV5-4; cdr3_nt: TGTGCCAGCAGCTTGGGTCCGGGACAGGGGAATGAAAAACTGTTTTTT; cdr3_aa: CASSLGPGQGNEKLFF
clone_size: .; d_call: .; j_call: TRBJ1-6; v_call: TRBV3-1/TRBV3-2; cdr3_nt: TGTGCCAGCAGCCAAGAAGCTGGAGATTCACCCCTCCACTTT; cdr3_aa: CASSQEAGDSPLHF
clone_size: .; d_call: .; j_call: TRBJ1-1; v_call: TRBV12-3/TRBV12-4; cdr3_nt: TGTGCCAGCAGCCTACAGCAGAACACTGAAGCTTTCTTT; cdr3_aa: CASSLQQNTEAFF
clone_size: .; d_call: TRBD2; j_call: TRBJ2-2; v_call: TRBV9; cdr3_nt: TGTGCCAGCAGCGCTAGCGGTACGAACACCGGGGAGCTGTTTTTT; cdr3_aa: CASSASGTNTGELFF
clone_size: .; d_call: .; j_call: TRBJ1-2; v_call: TRBV6-1; cdr3_nt: TGTGCCAGCAGTGTTCGGAGGGGGAGGGATAACTATGGCTACACCTTC; cdr3_aa: CASSVRRGRDNYGYTF
clone_size: .; d_call: .; j_call: TRBJ2-1; v_call: TRBV15; cdr3_nt: TGTGCCACCAGCAGAGATTATCAGCGGGTGTCCTACAATGAGCAGTTCTTC; cdr3_aa: CATSRDYQRVSYNEQFF
clone_size: .; d_call: TRBD1; j_call: TRBJ1-2; v_call: TRBV7-9; cdr3_nt: TGTGCCAGCAGCGCTGAACAGGGGAGCGGCTACACCTTC; cdr3_aa: CASSAEQGSGYTF
clone_size: .; d_call: TRBD2; j_call: TRBJ2-1; v_call: TRBV30; cdr3_nt: TGTGCCTGGACGGGACTAGCGGCTTACAATGAGCAGTTCTTC; cdr3_aa: CAWTGLAAYNEQFF
clone_size: .; d_call: TRBD1; j_call: TRBJ1-5; v_call: TRBV27; cdr3_nt: TGTGCCAGCAGTTACAGGGGCTCGAATCAGCCCCAGCATTTT; cdr3_aa: CASSYRGSNQPQHF
clone_size: .; d_call: .; j_call: TRBJ2-5; v_call: TRBV29-1; cdr3_nt: TGCAGCGGTCTACCGGGACAAAAAGAGACCCAGTACTTC; cdr3_aa: CSGLPGQKETQYF
clone_size: .; d_call: TRBD2; j_call: TRBJ2-1; v_call: TRBV6-5; cdr3_nt: TGTGCCAGCAGATCGGGACTAGCGGGAAACAATGAGCAGTTCTTC; cdr3_aa: CASRSGLAGNNEQFF
clone_size: .; d_call: .; j_call: TRBJ2-7; v_call: TRBV28; cdr3_nt: TGTGCCAGCAGTCGGTCCCAGGGAGGCTACGAGCAGTACTTC; cdr3_aa: CASSRSQGGYEQYF
clone_size: few; d_call: TRBD1; j_call: TRBJ1-4; v_call: TRBV2; cdr3_nt: TGTGCCAGCAGGGGCGACAGGGGCGCAACTAATGAAAAACTGTTTTTT; cdr3_aa: CASRGDRGATNEKLFF
clone_size: .; d_call: TRBD1; j_call: TRBJ1-2; v_call: TRBV7-8; cdr3_nt: TGTGCCAGCAGCTTTATGACAGGGGCGACAAGTTTTACTAACTATGGCTACACCTTC; cdr3_aa: CASSFMTGATSFTNYGYTF
clone_size: .; d_call: .; j_call: TRBJ1-5; v_call: TRBV18; cdr3_nt: TGTGCCAGCTCTCTAAGGCGGGGGCTTGGCAATCAGCCCCAGCATTTT; cdr3_aa: CASSLRRGLGNQPQHF
clone_size: .; d_call: TRBD1; j_call: TRBJ1-4; v_call: TRBV10-3; cdr3_nt: TGTGCCATCAGTGAGTCGGGGACAGGGGCTAATGAAAAACTGTTTTTT; cdr3_aa: CAISESGTGANEKLFF